This T cell receptor beta chain was documented in a study of blood T cell repertoires in COVID-19. Study as a whole: Acute-phase and convalescent COVID-19 samples originated in the United States, Italy and Spain. Nucleic acid was either cDNA or gDNA, and it came from T cells, B-cell-depleted T cells, or PBMCs.

Original processing methods: Using reference gene primer amplification, nucleated cell counts were estimated. This table comes from immunoSEQ multiplex PCR, and its TCRdb copy is limited to in-frame clones, with some not included. The DNA gave D and trimming, while V, J and clone size come from that table. Found here are some 530,000 clones, approximately 85% of them singletons; the top ten hold about 3%. Source material: peripheral blood. The clonotype originates from a human donor in a cohort sampled during active COVID-19.

The DNA of the CDR3 is TGTGCCAGCAGCGGAATGGGGAGCCCCTTCTCTGGAAACACCATATATTTT. It is translated as CASSGMGSPFSGNTIYF. This chain links TRBV2 with TRBJ1-3; D unresolved. Trimming left V 6 bases short and J 0 bases short, with 18 bases between. In germline, CDR1 is SNHLY, CDR2 FYNNEI. The CDR3 loop spans 17 amino acids.